These 18 T cell receptor beta chains share one sample of origin, sequenced in a study of glioma-infiltrating T cells. TCR alpha and beta CDR3 regions were amplified from RNA using iRepertoire nested multiplex PCR. TCRdb itself ran the multiplex PCR reads through MiXCR, one entry per CDR3 protein. The sample records 110,000 or so distinct CDR3 sequences, less than 30% being singletons. Sequenced sample: glioma tissue, nonneoplastic brain tissue, or PBMCs (not recorded which). These receptors originate from a human donor with low-grade glioma or glioblastoma, undergoing nonglioma brain surgery, or in good health (not recorded which).

About this clonotype itself: This may stem from a read error, because a much larger clone lies one nucleotide away. The rearrangement links TRBV7-2 to TRBJ2-1; D is unclear. CDR1 is SGHTA and CDR2 is FQGNSA in the germline V gene. The CDR3 consists of 13 residues. The CDR3 DNA reads TGTGCCAGCAGCCTAGTCCGTCACAATAAGCAGTTCTTC. Encoded protein: CASSLVRHNKQFF.

With respect to this clonotype: A much larger clone lies one base from this, so it may be a read error. The rearrangement uses TRBV29-1 and TRBJ2-1, with D maybe TRBD1 (6 bases). Germline CDR1 and CDR2: SQVTM and ANQGSEA. The CDR3 totals 12 residues. With 7 bases removed from V and 4 bases from J, the gap between germline ends came to 11 bases. The CDR3 sequence: CSGTARYNEQFF. CDR3 nucleotide sequence: TGCAGCGGGACAGCCCGGTACAATGAGCAGTTCTTC.

This chain links TRBV19 with TRBJ1-2; 7 bases are a match to TRBD1. This CDR3 has 15 residues. The germline CDR1 and CDR2 sequences are LNHDA and SQIVND (reference sequence). Trimming cost V 4 bases and J 4 bases; bases outside gene matches: 9. CDR3 residues: CASSRSNRGSYGYTF. In DNA, the CDR3 is TGTGCCAGTAGTAGATCCAACAGGGGTAGCTATGGCTACACCTTC.

In this sample, this clonotype turned up many times. The chain employs TRBV12-5 and TRBJ1-5, with TRBD1 identical over 8 bases. CDR3 size: 16 residues. Germline CDR1 is LGHNT and CDR2 is FRNRAP. V shed 1 base and J 5 bases; nucleotides not matched to a gene: 7. The CDR3 DNA sequence: TGTGCTAGTGGTTTGGGACAGGGGAATCCTTATCAGCCCCAGCATTTT. It codes for CASGLGQGNPYQPQHF.

This clonotype was observed many times. This sequence joins TRBV20-1 and TRBJ1-2; no reliable D call. The germline V gene encodes CDR1 DFQATT and CDR2 SNEGSKA (reference sequence). CDR3 length equals 8 residues. The CDR3 protein is CSGSGYTF. Here the CDR3 DNA reads TGCAGCGGGAGTGGCTACACCTTC.

Many counts were recorded for this clonotype. The genes are TRBV27 and TRBJ1-2, with 7 bases matching TRBD1. The CDR3 has 15 amino acids. Germline assignment: CDR1 MNHEY and CDR2 SMNVEV (reference sequence). Unmatched junction bases numbered 10, after V lost 5 bases and J lost 4 bases. The CDR3 is CASSPSTGASYGYTF. In nucleotides, the CDR3 is TGTGCCAGCAGTCCAAGTACAGGGGCGAGCTATGGCTACACCTTC.

To note about this clonotype: One end of the junction does not line up with germline, which may come from a read error. This sequence joins TRBV20-1 and TRBJ1-1, with a possible D match to TRBD1 (6 bases). CDR3 length equals 12 residues. Germline CDR1 is DFQATT and CDR2 is SNEGSKA (reference sequence). The DNA of the CDR3 is TGCAGTGCAACTCTCAGGGACACTAAAGCTTTCTTT. Protein product: CSATLRDTKAFF.

This clonotype appeared many times. The chain combines TRBV20-1 with TRBJ2-1, with 8 bases aligning to TRBD2. The germline V gene has CDR1 DFQATT and CDR2 SNEGSKA (reference sequence). Trimming took 6 bases from V and 4 from J; bases not matched to a gene: 8. The CDR3 runs 14 residues. CDR3 sequence (DNA): TGCAGTGCCGGGGGGACTAGAGTTTACAATGAGCAGTTCTTC. This encodes CSAGGTRVYNEQFF.

In this sample, this clonotype turned up many times. The chain is built from TRBV4-1 and TRBJ2-3, with TRBD2 identical over 7 bases. J gave up 4 bases and V 3 bases, and 19 bases lay outside the gene matches. The germline gives CDR1 MGHRA, CDR2 YSYEKL. This CDR3 spans 19 amino acids. In nucleotides, the CDR3 is TGCGCCAGCAGCCACCCCAACCGGAGAACTAGCGTTCCCCCAGATACGCAGTATTTT. This gives the protein CASSHPNRRTSVPPDTQYF.

This clonotype appeared many times. The rearrangement joins TRBV6-2 or TRBV6-3 to TRBJ1-2; 7 positions agree with TRBD1. The V gene's germline CDR1 is MNHEY and CDR2 SVGEGT. V was pared by 5 bases and J by 4 bases, with 13 bases of the junction left unmatched. This CDR3 is built from 16 residues. The CDR3, as DNA: TGTGCCAGCAGTGTCTCACAGGGGCAAGTCGCCTATGGCTACACCTTC. Translating gives CASSVSQGQVAYGYTF.

Details on this clonotype: A much larger clonotype is one base distant, so this may be a read error. The chain combines TRBV20-1 with TRBJ2-7, with TRBD1 matching over 8 bases. The V gene's germline CDR1 is DFQATT and CDR2 SNEGSKA (reference sequence). This CDR3 spans 13 amino acids. The trim removed 5 bases at V and 3 bases at J, leaving 6 bases unmatched. CDR3 coding DNA: TGCAGTGCTCAGGGGACAGGAGGCTACGAGCAGTACTTC. This encodes CSAQGTGGYEQYF.

A word on this clonotype: A read error may explain this, as a much larger clone is one base away. The rearrangement joins TRBV18 to TRBJ1-5, with D uncertain. CDR1 and CDR2 from the germline V gene are KGHSH and LQKENI. The CDR3 sequence is 15 residues long. The CDR3 DNA follows: TGTGCCAGCTTACCAACCCAAGGGAACAATCAGCCCCAGCATTTT. Its protein is CASLPTQGNNQPQHF.

In its sample, this clonotype was seen a few times. The J gene is TRBJ1-3, the V gene TRBV18; tentatively, D is TRBD1 (6 bases). Trimming shortened V by 1 base and J by 0 bases, and 19 bases separated the two germline ends. The germline gives CDR1 KGHSH, CDR2 LQKENI. The CDR3 sequence is 19 residues long. This CDR3 reads CASSPQVGHRDSSGNTIYF. CDR3 bases: TGTGCCAGCTCACCACAAGTAGGACACAGGGATAGCTCTGGAAACACCATATATTTT.

This clonotype has ten or more counts. This sequence joins TRBV12-3 or TRBV12-4 and TRBJ1-4; no definite D call. Between the trimmed V and J ends, which lost 6 bases and 3 bases, there was a span of 11 bases. The length of the CDR3 is 14 residues. Here the CDR3 DNA reads TGTGCCAGCAGACGGGAACATGCTAATGAAAAACTGTTTTTT. As protein: CASRREHANEKLFF.

This clonotype has a count of ten or more. This chain links TRBV6-2 or TRBV6-3 with TRBJ2-1, with D perhaps TRBD1 (5 bases). V was clipped by 6 bases and J by 0 bases, with 21 bases between them. The CDR3 totals 18 residues. In germline, CDR1 is MNHEY, CDR2 SVGEGT. As DNA, the CDR3 is TGTGCCAGCAGCCTACGACAGTTGACAGTACTCTCCTACAATGAGCAGTTCTTC. Residues: CASSLRQLTVLSYNEQFF.

The sample holds many counts of this clonotype. V is TRBV7-2 and J is TRBJ2-3, with no clear D. CDR1 and CDR2 from the germline V gene are SGHTA and FQGNSA. The V end lost 8 bases, the J end lost 3 bases, and 12 bases lay between the germline ends. The CDR3 has 13 residues. The CDR3 nucleotides read TGTGCCAGCTCGTCAGCATGGACAGATACGCAGTATTTT. The encoded protein is CASSSAWTDTQYF.

In its sample, this clonotype was seen a few times. The chain is built from TRBV10-3 and TRBJ2-1; 9 bases fit TRBD1. Unmatched junction bases numbered 4, after V lost 4 bases and J lost 0 bases. Germline-derived CDR1 and CDR2 are ENHRY and SYGVKD. This CDR3 comprises 16 residues. In DNA form, the CDR3 reads TGTGCCATCAGTGCCGACAGGGGGAGCTCCTACAATGAGCAGTTCTTC. It is translated as CAISADRGSSYNEQFF.

This clonotype has ten or more counts. V is TRBV20-1 and J is TRBJ2-7; D possibly matches TRBD1 or TRBD2 (5 bases each). This CDR3 comprises 13 residues. With 2 bases removed from V and 3 bases from J, the gap between germline ends came to 11 bases. In germline, CDR1 is DFQATT, CDR2 SNEGSKA (reference sequence). CDR3 sequence reads: CSARSGTFYEQYF. CDR3 DNA sequence: TGCAGTGCTAGATCCGGGACCTTCTACGAGCAGTACTTC.